This T cell receptor beta chain was retrieved from a study of T cells in narcolepsy. Study background: Donors had narcolepsy type 1 or type 2, or were healthy controls. Findings and limits, study-wide: Blood of same and different patients, but not healthy controls, reportedly held recurring autoreactive clonotypes. Autoreactive clone sequences were missing from some blood memory CD4+ repertoires.

Germline CDR1 reads SGHVS; CDR2 reads FNYEAQ. The CDR3 extends over 12 amino acids. V was trimmed by 5 bases and J by 11 bases, leaving 15 bases between them. Remarks on this clone: Its antigen is unknown.

TCRdb's table, derived via immunoSEQ multiplex PCR, lists solely in-frame clones and lacks some. This sample has tens of thousands of clones, with roughly 87% found just once. The chain has TRBV7-6 and TRBJ1-1; tentative D call: TRBD1 (5 bases). The sequence derives from a human donor with narcolepsy. What was sequenced was CD45RA- memory CD4+ T cells from PBMCs. The CDR3 nucleotides read TGTGCCAGCAGCCTTGCGGGGGGGTGGGCTTTCTTT. This gives the protein CASSLAGGWAFF.